This passage covers 20 T cell receptor beta chains from one sample sequenced in a study of graft-versus-host responses after intestinal transplantation. These receptors' antigens are unknown. Measured with immunoSEQ multiplex PCR; TCRdb has only the in-frame clones, and not every one. The sample yields about 130,000 clones, approximately 94% seen once. The source was unstimulated CD4+ T cells sorted from spleen or lymph node cells, collected before intestinal transplant. The receptors here all came from a human donor who received an intestinal transplant.

The rearrangement uses TRBV19 and TRBJ1-2; 9 bases fit TRBD1. V dropped 5 bases and J dropped 5; count of bases not matched to a gene: 3. The CDR3 extends over 13 amino acids. Germline CDR1 reads LNHDA; CDR2 reads SQIVND (reference sequence). The CDR3 sequence is CASSWTGDYGYTF. DNA for the CDR3: TGTGCCAGTAGTTGGACAGGGGATTATGGCTACACCTTC.

The V and J genes are TRBV6-5 and TRBJ1-2; D gene unclear. The germline gives CDR1 MNHEY, CDR2 SVGAGI. The CDR3 covers 13 residues. Trimming took 1 base from V and 7 from J, leaving 10 bases between them. The CDR3 DNA reads as TGTGCCAGCAGTTACTTCGACGGAGGTGGCTACACCTTC. Encoded protein: CASSYFDGGGYTF.

The rearrangement links TRBV2 to TRBJ1-2; D remains unclear. V was shortened by 5 bases and J by 4 bases, with 11 bases between the two germline ends. Germline loops: CDR1 SNHLY, CDR2 FYNNEI. The CDR3 totals 13 residues. CDR3 region: CASSFGRSYGYTF. The CDR3 DNA reads as TGTGCCAGCAGTTTTGGACGTAGCTATGGCTACACCTTC.

This clone was picked up one time. The chain is built from TRBV5-6 and TRBJ1-6; D possibly corresponds to TRBD1 (6 bases). This CDR3 has 14 amino acids. V was cut by 5 bases and J by 8 bases, with 14 bases left in between. Germline CDR1 reads SGHDT; CDR2 reads YYEEEE. The chain's CDR3 is CASRDRTRHSPLHF. DNA of the CDR3: TGTGCCAGCAGAGACAGGACCAGACATTCACCCCTCCACTTT.

This clone was seen just once. The chain has TRBV11-2 and TRBJ2-5, with D perhaps matching TRBD1 or TRBD2 (7 bases each). Germline V gene sequence: CDR1 SGHAT, CDR2 FQNNGV. CDR3 length: 15 residues. The V gene lost 2 bases and the J gene lost 5 bases, with 15 bases spanning the gap. The CDR3 nucleotides read TGTGCCAGCAGCTTAATATCAGGGGGGGGCGAGACCCAGTACTTC. Residues: CASSLISGGGETQYF.

The chain employs TRBV7-6 and TRBJ2-5, with 9 bases that match TRBD2. Trimming cost V 5 bases and J 4 bases; bases outside gene matches: 2. Germline CDR1 reads SGHVS; CDR2 reads FNYEAQ. The CDR3 contains 13 residues. The CDR3 loop reads CASSRRGGETQYF. CDR3 nucleotides: TGTGCCAGCAGCCGGCGGGGGGGAGAGACCCAGTACTTC.

The chain couples TRBV5-1 to TRBJ2-6; 11 bases map to TRBD2. This CDR3 region has 20 residues. The J segment lost 0 bases and the V segment lost 4 bases, leaving 12 bases of the junction unmatched. Germline loops: CDR1 SGHRS, CDR2 YFSETQ. The DNA for the CDR3 is TGCGCCAGCAGCCCGGGCGGGTATAGCGGGGGGGCCTCTGGGGCCAACGTCCTGACTTTC. Amino acids: CASSPGGYSGGASGANVLTF.

The J gene is TRBJ2-3, the V gene TRBV5-6, with D perhaps matching TRBD2 (6 bases). The ends were cut back, 2 bases at V and 2 bases at J, with 12 bases in the middle. Germline loops: CDR1 SGHDT, CDR2 YYEEEE. The CDR3 extends over 15 amino acids. The CDR3 nucleotides are TGTGCCAGCAGCTTCAAACTAGCCTTCACAGATACGCAGTATTTT. It codes for CASSFKLAFTDTQYF.

The chain combines TRBV5-1 with TRBJ2-3, with 7 positions matching TRBD1. V gave up 4 bases and J gave up 4 bases; unmatched junction bases: 12. The CDR3 extends over 16 amino acids. Germline CDR1 is SGHRS and CDR2 is YFSETQ. The CDR3 is CASSVPQGHSSDTQYF. For the CDR3, the DNA is TGCGCCAGCAGCGTTCCACAGGGGCATTCGTCAGATACGCAGTATTTT. Variable domain in full (rest from reference TRBV5-1 and TRBJ2-3): KAGVTQTPRYLIKTRGQQVTLSCSPISGHRSVSWYQQTPGQGLQFLFEYFSETQRNKGNFPGRFSGRQFSNSRSEMNVSTLELGDSALYLCASSVPQGHSSDTQYFGPGTRLTVL.

This clone turned up a few times. The gene calls are TRBV6-1 and TRBJ2-3; TRBD2 aligns across 8 bases. Germline CDR1 is MNHNS and CDR2 is SASEGT. The CDR3 runs 14 residues. The V gene end was trimmed by 10 bases and the J gene end by 0 bases; junction bases not matched to a gene: 6. The CDR3 sequence is CATRSGASTDTQYF. CDR3 coding DNA: TGTGCCACCCGTAGCGGGGCTAGCACAGATACGCAGTATTTT.

This chain links TRBV5-1 with TRBJ1-2; D possibly corresponds to TRBD1 (6 bases). V was shortened by 4 bases and J by 2 bases, with 12 bases between the two germline ends. The CDR3 is 14 residues long. The germline CDR1 and CDR2 sequences are SGHRS and YFSETQ. The CDR3 here is CASSGGAANYGYTF. CDR3 bases: TGCGCCAGCAGCGGGGGGGCTGCAAACTATGGCTACACCTTC.

The chain joins TRBV4-1 to TRBJ1-1; D is possibly TRBD1 (5 bases). The CDR3 runs to 18 residues. Germline V lookup: CDR1 MGHRA, CDR2 YSYEKL. Trimming cost V 0 bases and J 1 base, with 18 bases left between them. CDR3 DNA sequence: TGCGCCAGCAGCCAAGATCTGGGGGTTGCCCGGGCGAACACTGAAGCTTTCTTT. Protein: CASSQDLGVARANTEAFF.

This clone was recorded a few times. The CDR3 DNA follows: TGTGCCAGCTCACCACCGAACACTGAAGCTTTCTTT. Its translation is CASSPPNTEAFF. The chain combines TRBV18 with TRBJ1-1; D uncertain. From germline, CDR1 is KGHSH and CDR2 LQKENI. Trimming stripped 0 bases from V and 1 base from J, with 0 bases between. This CDR3 region has 12 residues.

CDR3 sequence: CASSRNPGTEETQYF. CDR3 bases: TGTGCCAGCAGTCGAAACCCCGGGACAGAAGAGACCCAGTACTTC. The chain carries TRBV7-6 and TRBJ2-5; 7 bases are a match to TRBD1. This CDR3 is 15 amino acids long. Germline-derived CDR1 and CDR2 are SGHVS and FNYEAQ. The trim removed 6 bases at V and 3 bases at J, leaving 10 bases unmatched.

The chain links TRBV7-9 to TRBJ2-7; 10 bases agree with TRBD2. V dropped 3 bases and J dropped 6; count of bases not matched to a gene: 8. CDR3 length: 15 residues. The V gene's germline CDR1 is SEHNR and CDR2 FQNEAQ (reference sequence). As DNA, the CDR3 is TGTGCCAGCAGCTTTGAACTAGCGGGGAGGAGCGAGCAGTACTTC. Its protein is CASSFELAGRSEQYF.

This chain uses TRBV6-6 with TRBJ2-7; no firm D call. Trimming left V 5 bases short and J 2 bases short, with 4 bases between. The CDR3 is 11 residues long. Per germline, CDR1 MNHNY and CDR2 SVGAGI (reference sequence). Here the CDR3 reads CASSETYEQYF. The CDR3 DNA is TGTGCCAGCAGTGAGACCTACGAGCAGTACTTC.

This chain joins TRBV5-4 and TRBJ1-6, with D unclear. CDR1 and CDR2 from the germline V gene are SGHNT and YYREEE (reference sequence). V was trimmed by 4 bases and J by 3 bases, leaving 2 bases between them. This CDR3 has 12 amino acids. CDR3 DNA sequence: TGTGCCAGCAGCAACTATAATTCACCCCTCCACTTT. Its translation is CASSNYNSPLHF.

The chain combines TRBV25-1 with TRBJ2-2; D may be TRBD2 (5 bases). CDR1 and CDR2 from the germline V gene are MGHDK and SYGVNS. V lost 2 bases, J lost 6 bases, and 13 bases lay in between. The CDR3 is made up of 15 amino acids. CDR3 DNA: TGTGCCAGCAGTGAAGACTATGACTGGCCCGGGGAGCTGTTTTTT. This encodes CASSEDYDWPGELFF.

This rearrangement joins TRBV5-1 to TRBJ2-1; TRBD1 matches 7 bases. V shed 0 bases and J 4 bases; nucleotides not matched to a gene: 10. Germline V gene sequence: CDR1 SGHRS, CDR2 YFSETQ. CDR3 length: 17 amino acids. The CDR3: CASSLGDRVYRYNEQFF. The CDR3 DNA sequence: TGCGCCAGCAGCTTGGGCGACAGGGTTTACCGGTACAATGAGCAGTTCTTC.

The rearrangement links TRBV19 to TRBJ2-1; possible D gene TRBD2, 5 bases. The CDR3 spans 15 residues. Per germline, CDR1 LNHDA and CDR2 SQIVND (reference sequence). V lost 5 bases to trimming and J lost 6 bases, with 17 bases between them. The chain's CDR3 is CASSEGPGGVNEQFF. In DNA form, the CDR3 reads TGTGCCAGTAGTGAGGGTCCAGGCGGCGTCAATGAGCAGTTCTTC.